This paragraph covers one TCR beta chain sequence. The method was immunoSEQ multiplex PCR; TCRdb's version includes in-frame clones alone and lacks a portion of them. The sample gives roughly 140,000 clones, under 95% of which show up once; about 0.31% is in the top ten. The CDR3 sequence is 17 residues long. Germline assignment: CDR1 SEHNR and CDR2 FQNEAQ (reference sequence). Unmatched junction bases numbered 8, after V lost 3 bases and J lost 1 base. This specimen comes from a study of OX40 agonist ivuxolimab in advanced cancers. For the study at large: Three partial responders included one hepatocellular carcinoma patient and two cutaneous melanoma patients.

This sequence originates from an adult with an advanced solid tumor such as melanoma, head and neck, liver or kidney cancer. V gene TRBV7-9 combines with J gene TRBJ2-1, with 8 bases fitting TRBD2. Sequencing was performed on CD4+ or CD8+ T cells sorted from blood, taken in a trial of the OX40 agonist ivuxolimab. CDR3 bases: TGTGCCAGCAGCTTCCCCACGGGGGGGAAGTCCTACAATGAGCAGTTCTTC. Translated: CASSFPTGGKSYNEQFF.